This T cell receptor beta chain stems from a study of CD8+CD57+ T cells in acquired aplastic anemia. This clonotype was counted ten times or more. Genomic DNA, serving as template, underwent TCR beta VDJ and CDR3 profiling. From the reads, TCRdb called clonotypes with MiXCR, one entry per CDR3 protein. The data show around 200,000 distinct CDR3 sequences, roughly 57% seen once. The CDR3 is 14 amino acids. CDR1 is SGHTS, CDR2 YDEGEE, per germline. Trimming cost V 3 bases and J 9 bases; bases outside gene matches: 7. The chain uses TRBV5-8 and TRBJ2-1; 9 bases match TRBD2. Sequencing was carried out using sorted CD4+, CD8+, or CD8+CD57+ T cells (not recorded which) from PBMCs. This TCR derives from a human donor in good health. CDR3 nucleotide sequence: TGTGCCAGCAGCTCCTTAGCGGGAGAGGTTGAGCAGTTCTTC. It specifies CASSSLAGEVEQFF. Full variable domain (rest looked up from reference TRBV5-8 and TRBJ2-1): EAGVTQSPTHLIKTRGQQATLRCSPISGHTSVYWYQQALGLGLQFLLWYDEGEERNRGNFPPRFSGRQFPNYSSELNVNALELEDSALYLCASSSLAGEVEQFFGPGTRLTVL.